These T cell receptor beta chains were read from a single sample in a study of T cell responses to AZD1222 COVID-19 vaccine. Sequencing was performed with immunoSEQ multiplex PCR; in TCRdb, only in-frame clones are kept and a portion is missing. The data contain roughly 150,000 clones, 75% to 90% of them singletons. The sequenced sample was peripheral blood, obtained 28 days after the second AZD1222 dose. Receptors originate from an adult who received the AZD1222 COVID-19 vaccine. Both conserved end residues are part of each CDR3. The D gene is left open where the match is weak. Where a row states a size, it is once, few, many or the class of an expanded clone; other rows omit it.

DNA: TGTGCCAGCAGCCGTGGGACAGGGGTCCCGGACGAGCAGTACTTC
CDR3: CASSRGTGVPDEQYF
size: few
V: TRBV7-9
J: TRBJ2-7
D: TRBD1

DNA: TGTGCCAGCAGCCTGGGACAGGGCCTGAATTCACCCCTCCACTTT
CDR3: CASSLGQGLNSPLHF
size: -
V: TRBV7-2
J: TRBJ1-6
D: TRBD1

DNA: TGTGCCAGCAGCTTAACAGGATCGGATGGCTACACCTTC
CDR3: CASSLTGSDGYTF
size: -
V: TRBV7-3
J: TRBJ1-2
D: -

DNA: TGTGCCAGCTCCTCAGAGGGTCAGGGTCGGACCTATGGCTACACCTTC
CDR3: CASSSEGQGRTYGYTF
size: -
V: TRBV30
J: TRBJ1-2
D: -

DNA: TGTGCCAGCAGTTACTCATCTGGAAACACCATATATTTT
CDR3: CASSYSSGNTIYF
size: -
V: TRBV6-5
J: TRBJ1-3
D: -

DNA: TGTGCCAGCAGCCAGCGAACAGGGAGAAACACTGAAGCTTTCTTT
CDR3: CASSQRTGRNTEAFF
size: -
V: TRBV14
J: TRBJ1-1
D: -

DNA: TGTGCCAGCAGCACCCTCCACAGACCTAGAGACTTCTTT
CDR3: CASSTLHRPRDFF
size: -
V: TRBV7-3
J: TRBJ1-1
D: -

DNA: TGTGCCAGCTCACAGATAGGGGATACTGGGGCCAACGTCCTGACTTTC
CDR3: CASSQIGDTGANVLTF
size: -
V: TRBV18
J: TRBJ2-6
D: -

DNA: TGTGCCAGTAGTTCGGACAGGTCTACCGGGGAGCTGTTTTTT
CDR3: CASSSDRSTGELFF
size: -
V: TRBV19
J: TRBJ2-2
D: TRBD1

DNA: TGCAGTGGCGGGGGTGGCGGGGAGCTGTTTTTT
CDR3: CSGGGGGELFF
size: once
V: TRBV20-1
J: TRBJ2-2
D: TRBD2

DNA: TGTGCCTGGAGTGAGGGTAATTCACCCCTCCACTTT
CDR3: CAWSEGNSPLHF
size: once
V: TRBV30
J: TRBJ1-6
D: -

DNA: TGTGCCAGTAGTACCGGGACCGCAATTGGCTACACCTTC
CDR3: CASSTGTAIGYTF
size: -
V: TRBV19
J: TRBJ1-2
D: -

DNA: TGTGCCAGCAGCCCGTTGAGTAGCGGGACAGATACGCAGTATTTT
CDR3: CASSPLSSGTDTQYF
size: -
V: TRBV7-9
J: TRBJ2-3
D: TRBD2

DNA: TGCGCCAGCAGCCAGGGACAGGCCCTACAAGAGACCCAGTACTTC
CDR3: CASSQGQALQETQYF
size: -
V: TRBV4-1
J: TRBJ2-5
D: TRBD1

DNA: TGTGCCAGCAGCTATGGACAGGGCGGGGGACGGGGCTACACCTTC
CDR3: CASSYGQGGGRGYTF
size: few
V: TRBV7-9
J: TRBJ1-2
D: TRBD1

DNA: TGTGCCAGCAGTGTACACTGGAACACTGAAGCTTTCTTT
CDR3: CASSVHWNTEAFF
size: -
V: TRBV27
J: TRBJ1-1
D: -

DNA: TGTGCCAGCAGTTCCGGACGGAGTGAAGCTTTCTTT
CDR3: CASSSGRSEAFF
size: -
V: TRBV2
J: TRBJ1-1
D: -